The 21 T cell receptor beta chains below come from one sample, sequenced in a study of early T cells in non-severe SARS-CoV-2 infection (dated by TCRdb to the early 2020s). Libraries were built with 5' RACE. The sequencing machine was a NextSeq 500. In TCRdb, the public reads were trimmed at Q25 with fastp and aligned with MiXCR, with productive beta chains retained. Identical CDR3 protein sequences are pooled into one entry, listed with their most common genes and DNA. The sample table shows roughly 66,000 distinct CDR3 sequences, and approximately 9.2% are seen once. Around 3.5% of the sample goes to the ten largest clones. Sequences were obtained from whole blood. These receptors all come from an adult who was a healthcare worker with PCR-confirmed SARS-CoV-2 infection or an uninfected control (not recorded which).

This clonotype was picked up a small number of times. The chain carries TRBV7-2 and TRBJ2-7, with D possibly TRBD2 on 6 matching bases. Germline V gene lookup returns CDR1 SGHTA and CDR2 FQGNSA. V gave up 5 bases and J gave up 2 bases, with 16 bases separating them. The CDR3 length is 15 residues. CDR3 DNA sequence: TGTGCCAGCAGCGTAGGGCGGGAAAGCACCTACGAGCAGTACTTC. It encodes CASSVGRESTYEQYF.

The chain is built from TRBV23-1 and TRBJ2-1; D is possibly TRBD2 (6 bases). TRBV23-1 is an open reading frame whose function is uncertain. The CDR3 extends over 16 amino acids. Trimming took off 0 bases at V and 4 bases at J, with 13 bases between the two ends. This CDR3 reads CASSQSRAGLYNEQFF. For the CDR3, the DNA is TGCGCCAGCAGTCAATCGCGGGCGGGGCTTTACAATGAGCAGTTCTTC.

This clonotype was seen a few times. V usage is TRBV3-1 and J usage is TRBJ2-1; TRBD2 aligns across 7 bases. Germline CDR1 is LGHDT and CDR2 is YNNKEL (reference sequence). Trimming took 1 base from V and 4 from J; bases not matched to a gene: 7. This CDR3 comprises 16 residues. CDR3: CASSQGGRGTYNEQFF. In DNA form, the CDR3 reads TGTGCCAGCAGCCAAGGTGGGCGGGGGACGTACAATGAGCAGTTCTTC.

There are many counts of this clonotype. This chain connects TRBV11-2 to TRBJ2-1, with 8 bases fitting TRBD2. The CDR3 consists of 15 residues. V dropped 5 bases and J dropped 5; count of bases not matched to a gene: 8. Germline lookup yields CDR1 SGHAT and CDR2 FQNNGV. The CDR3 here is CASSPEAGDHNEQFF. CDR3 coding DNA: TGTGCCAGCAGCCCGGAAGCGGGAGACCACAATGAGCAGTTCTTC.

The CDR3: CSALQTGVNEQFF. In nucleotides, the CDR3 is TGCAGTGCTTTACAGACAGGGGTAAATGAGCAGTTCTTC. J is TRBJ2-1 and V is TRBV20-1; TRBD1 matches 8 bases. Trimming took 5 bases from V and 7 from J; bases not matched to a gene: 7. This CDR3 is built from 13 residues. Germline CDR1 DFQATT, CDR2 SNEGSKA (reference sequence).

The V call is TRBV3-1, the J call TRBJ1-3; D gene unclear. The CDR3 runs 13 residues. V lost 4 bases, J lost 9 bases, and 13 bases lay in between. Per the germline V gene, CDR1 is LGHDT and CDR2 is YNNKEL (reference sequence). CDR3 in DNA: TGTGCCAGCAGCCGATCCACCGCTGGCACCATATATTTT. Its translation: CASSRSTAGTIYF. Combining the CDR3 with reference TRBV3-1 and TRBJ1-3 gives the whole variable domain DTAVSQTPKYLVTQMGNDKSIKCEQNLGHDTMYWYKQDSKKFLKIMFSYNNKELIINETVPNRFSPKSPDKAHLNLHINSLELGDSAVYFCASSRSTAGTIYFGEGSWLTVV.

The chain uses TRBV11-2 and TRBJ2-5; D is ambiguous. Germline assignment: CDR1 SGHAT and CDR2 FQNNGV. The V end lost 3 bases, the J end lost 2 bases, and 10 bases lay between the germline ends. The CDR3 runs 14 residues. The CDR3 DNA reads TGTGCCAGCAGCTTTGGTTACAGACAAGAGACCCAGTACTTC. Translation: CASSFGYRQETQYF.

This clonotype was picked up a small number of times. The gene calls are TRBV6-6 and TRBJ2-7; 9 positions agree with TRBD1. CDR1 is MNHNY and CDR2 is SVGAGI in the germline V gene (reference sequence). Trimming at V came to 4 bases and at J to 6 bases, leaving 7 bases not matched to a gene. The CDR3 is 14 amino acids. In DNA form, the CDR3 reads TGTGCCAGCAGTTCCTCCGGGACAGGGAGCGAGCAGTACTTC. This gives the protein CASSSSGTGSEQYF.

V usage is TRBV3-1 and J usage is TRBJ2-7; 7 nucleotides align to TRBD1. Germline loops: CDR1 LGHDT, CDR2 YNNKEL (reference sequence). This CDR3 region has 18 residues. With 1 base clipped from V and 4 bases from J, the junction kept 16 bases outside the gene matches. The CDR3 DNA is TGTGCCAGCAGCCAAGTCCTTACTTGGACAGGATTTTTTTACGAGCAGTACTTC. Protein product: CASSQVLTWTGFFYEQYF.

This rearrangement joins TRBV20-1 to TRBJ2-5; 13 bases are shared with TRBD2. This CDR3 contains 17 residues. In germline, CDR1 is DFQATT, CDR2 SNEGSKA (reference sequence). V shed 3 bases and J 5 bases; nucleotides not matched to a gene: 12. CDR3 nucleotide sequence: TGCAGTGCTAGTTCGGACCGGACTAGCGGGAGCGGGGAGACCCAGTACTTC. This sequence encodes CSASSDRTSGSGETQYF.

This chain connects TRBV4-1 to TRBJ1-2; TRBD1 agrees at 8 bases. With 0 bases clipped from V and 5 bases from J, the junction kept 5 bases outside the gene matches. The CDR3 runs to 15 residues. Germline V gene sequence: CDR1 MGHRA, CDR2 YSYEKL. This chain's CDR3 is CASSQDGQGAYGYTF. In DNA, the CDR3 is TGCGCCAGCAGCCAAGATGGGCAGGGGGCTTATGGCTACACCTTC.

This clonotype was counted between two and nine times. The CDR3 DNA reads TGTGCCATCAGTGACCAGGGCCCCTACAATGAGCAGTTCTTC. This translates into CAISDQGPYNEQFF. The rearrangement links TRBV10-3 to TRBJ2-1; possibly TRBD1 for D (5 bases). Trimming removed 3 bases at V and 2 bases at J, with 8 bases between. The CDR3 covers 14 residues. Germline CDR1 is ENHRY and CDR2 is SYGVKD.

This clonotype was counted many times. The V call is TRBV10-2, the J call TRBJ1-5, with unresolved D. The CDR3 is 14 amino acids. V lost 6 bases to trimming and J lost 7 bases, with 16 bases between them. Germline CDR1 is WSHSY and CDR2 is SAAADI. The CDR3: CASSAADGKQPQHF. CDR3 bases: TGCGCCAGCAGCGCCGCGGACGGAAAGCAGCCCCAGCATTTT.

This clonotype was observed a few times. The rearrangement joins TRBV10-3 to TRBJ2-2; TRBD2 matches 9 bases. The CDR3 runs 14 residues. The junction had 6 bases not matched to a gene; V was cut back by 10 bases and J by 3 bases. Germline V gives CDR1 ENHRY, CDR2 SYGVKD. CDR3 DNA: TGTGCCACCCGGACTAGCGCGGACACCGGGGAGCTGTTTTTT. As protein: CATRTSADTGELFF.

The chain is built from TRBV5-1 and TRBJ2-6; 11 nucleotides line up with TRBD2. CDR1 is SGHRS and CDR2 is YFSETQ in the germline V gene. The V gene end was trimmed by 4 bases and the J gene end by 4 bases; junction bases not matched to a gene: 7. The CDR3 has 17 residues. The DNA of the CDR3 is TGCGCCAGCAGCGTACTAGCGGGAGAGGCCGGGGCCAACGTCCTGACTTTC. It encodes CASSVLAGEAGANVLTF.

V usage is TRBV7-2 and J usage is TRBJ2-7, with 9 bases lining up with TRBD2. The ends lost 5 bases at V and 4 bases at J; junction bases unmatched: 6. CDR3 size: 14 residues. The germline gives CDR1 SGHTA, CDR2 FQGNSA. For the CDR3, the DNA is TGTGCCAGCAGCCGGGGACTAGCTTCTTACGAGCAGTACTTC. Encoded protein: CASSRGLASYEQYF.

This chain joins TRBV28 and TRBJ2-1, with 7 bases fitting TRBD2. CDR3 length: 16 amino acids. The germline gives CDR1 MDHEN, CDR2 SYDVKM. V was clipped by 1 base and J by 5 bases; unmatched bases: 8. CDR3 sequence reads: CASSLLAQRGNNEQFF. The DNA for the CDR3 is TGTGCCAGCAGTTTATTAGCCCAGCGGGGAAACAATGAGCAGTTCTTC.

This clonotype was observed many times. This chain links TRBV29-1 with TRBJ2-1; unclear D gene. From germline, CDR1 is SQVTM and CDR2 ANQGSEA. CDR3 length: 15 residues. Trimming removed 0 bases from V and 0 bases from J, with 9 bases in between. CDR3 region: CSVEDRAHSYNEQFF. CDR3 coding DNA: TGCAGCGTTGAAGATCGGGCCCACTCCTACAATGAGCAGTTCTTC.

In its sample, this clonotype was seen a few times. V usage is TRBV9 and J usage is TRBJ2-7; a weak D match, TRBD1 (6 bases). CDR3 length: 14 residues. Germline lookup yields CDR1 SGDLS and CDR2 YYNGEE. Trimming left V 0 bases short and J 1 base short, with 8 bases between. Written as DNA, the CDR3 is TGTGCCAGCAGCGTAGCTCAGGGGTCCTACGAGCAGTACTTC. Protein sequence: CASSVAQGSYEQYF.

The chain uses TRBV18 and TRBJ1-1, with a possible D match to TRBD1 (6 bases). The germline V gene encodes CDR1 KGHSH and CDR2 LQKENI. This CDR3 spans 11 amino acids. V was shortened by 6 bases and J by 8 bases, with 10 bases between the two germline ends. CDR3 sequence (DNA): TGTGCCAGCTCCCGAGACAGGGAAGCTTTCTTT. Its protein product is CASSRDREAFF.

This clonotype was recorded at least ten times. The CDR3: CASSPTGAGANVLTF. CDR3 in DNA: TGTGCCAGCAGCCCGACAGGGGCTGGGGCCAACGTCCTGACTTTC. The J gene is TRBJ2-6, the V gene TRBV7-2; 8 bases fit TRBD1. Germline CDR1 SGHTA, CDR2 FQGNSA. There are 15 residues in the CDR3. V shed 5 bases, J shed 2 bases, and the junction held 2 bases outside the gene matches.